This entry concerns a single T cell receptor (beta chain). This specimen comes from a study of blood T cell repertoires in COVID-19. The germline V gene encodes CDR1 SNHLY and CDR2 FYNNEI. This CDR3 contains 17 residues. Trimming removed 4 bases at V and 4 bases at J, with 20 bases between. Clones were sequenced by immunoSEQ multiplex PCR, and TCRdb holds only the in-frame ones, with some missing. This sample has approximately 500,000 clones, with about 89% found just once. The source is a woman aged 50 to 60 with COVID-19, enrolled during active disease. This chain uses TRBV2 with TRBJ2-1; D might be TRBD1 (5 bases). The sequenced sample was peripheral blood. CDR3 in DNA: TGTGCCAGCAGTGTTCGCCTCATTCAGGGCGGTTACAATGAGCAGTTCTTC. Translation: CASSVRLIQGGYNEQFF.